This T cell receptor (beta chain) emerged from a study of blood T cell repertoires in COVID-19. Some clones are missing from TCRdb's copy, which holds only in-frame ones; the method was immunoSEQ multiplex PCR. The sample yields tens of thousands of clones, just under 80% seen once. The sequence derives from a human donor with active or convalescent COVID-19. The donor label of this sample is uncertain. Source material: peripheral blood.

The CDR3 DNA is TGTGCCAGCAGGGAGGGACAGAAGACCGGGGAGCTGTTTTTT. Translated, it gives CASREGQKTGELFF. This rearrangement joins TRBV9 to TRBJ2-2, with D possibly being TRBD1 (7 bases). This CDR3 has 14 residues. Germline V gene sequence: CDR1 SGDLS, CDR2 YYNGEE. The ends were cut back, 5 bases at V and 5 bases at J, with 13 bases in the middle.